This passage covers 12 T cell receptor beta chains from one sample sequenced in a study of CD8 T cells in Susac syndrome. An amount of RNA that ranged from roughly 0.5 to 1 ug was reverse transcribed with random hexamers. TCRdb passed the immunoSEQ multiplex PCR reads through MiXCR, listing each CDR3 protein once. The repertoire consists of about 300,000 distinct CDR3 sequences, with approximately 89% occurring once and the leading ten covering approximately 0.2%. The sample consisted of CD8+ T cells from PBMCs. The receptors were sampled from a human donor with multiple sclerosis.

The CDR3 DNA sequence: TGTGCCAGCAGTGCTCCGGACGGAAGAAGGAATTCACCCCTCCACTTT. This gives the protein CASSAPDGRRNSPLHF. J is TRBJ1-6 and V is TRBV6-1; no clear D. This CDR3 is 16 amino acids long. Trimming shortened V by 4 bases and J by 7 bases, and 17 bases separated the two germline ends. Germline V gene sequence: CDR1 MNHNS, CDR2 SASEGT.

This chain uses TRBV7-9 with TRBJ2-2; D is perhaps TRBD1 (5 bases). This CDR3 contains 15 residues. Germline V gives CDR1 SEHNR, CDR2 FQNEAQ (reference sequence). Between the trimmed V and J ends, which lost 5 bases and 4 bases, there was a span of 14 bases. The CDR3 nucleotides are TGTGCCAGCAGCCTAAAGTCCAGGGTCACCGGGGAGCTGTTTTTT. This translates into CASSLKSRVTGELFF.

This chain links TRBV27 with TRBJ2-2; 12 bases line up with TRBD2. The V gene's germline CDR1 is MNHEY and CDR2 SMNVEV (reference sequence). V lost 5 bases to trimming and J lost 6 bases; unmatched junction nucleotides: 4. This CDR3 contains 15 residues. DNA of the CDR3: TGTGCCAGCAGTCCGGGACTAGCGGGCGCCGGGGAGCTGTTTTTT. Translating it yields CASSPGLAGAGELFF.

The chain employs TRBV7-9 and TRBJ2-1; 7 bases map to TRBD1. This CDR3 comprises 15 residues. The germline V gene encodes CDR1 SEHNR and CDR2 FQNEAQ (reference sequence). After removal of 2 bases from V and 7 bases from J, the junction contained 8 bases not matched to a gene. The CDR3: CASSLRQGRGNEQFF. In DNA form, the CDR3 reads TGTGCCAGCAGCTTAAGACAGGGAAGAGGTAATGAGCAGTTCTTC.

The chain joins TRBV6-5 to TRBJ2-1; 7 bases align to TRBD1. This CDR3 region has 14 residues. The trim removed 6 bases at V and 8 bases at J, leaving 10 bases unmatched. CDR1 is MNHEY, CDR2 SVGAGI, per germline. CDR3 amino acids: CASRTGTARHEQFF. The CDR3 DNA reads TGTGCCAGCAGGACCGGGACAGCAAGGCATGAGCAGTTCTTC.

CDR3 DNA sequence: TGTGCCAGCAGTCTAGGACAGGGGGGAGGCGAGCAGTACTTC. Translated: CASSLGQGGGEQYF. The chain has TRBV27 and TRBJ2-7; 10 nucleotides align to TRBD1. With V trimmed by 5 bases and J by 6 bases, 7 bases remained unmatched. The germline V gene has CDR1 MNHEY and CDR2 SMNVEV (reference sequence). CDR3 length: 14 amino acids.

The chain joins TRBV11-2 to TRBJ2-2; D uncertain. Trimming removed 4 bases at V and 3 bases at J, with 9 bases between. This CDR3 is built from 14 residues. Germline CDR1 reads SGHAT; CDR2 reads FQNNGV. CDR3 residues: CASSSGGHTGELFF. CDR3 coding DNA: TGTGCCAGCAGCTCCGGCGGTCACACCGGGGAGCTGTTTTTT.

Worth noting for this clonotype: At one end, the junction sequence differs from germline, possibly due to a read error. V is TRBV9 and J is TRBJ2-2, with D tentatively TRBD2 (7 bases). Germline V gene sequence: CDR1 SGDLS, CDR2 YYNGEE. The CDR3 has 17 amino acids. CDR3 coding DNA: TGTGCCCGCAGCGTAGATTGGGGGGGCGTTGACACCGGGGAGCTGTTTTTT. It translates to CARSVDWGGVDTGELFF.

V is TRBV9 and J is TRBJ2-1, with D possibly being TRBD2 (5 bases). The CDR3 loop spans 13 amino acids. Trimming cost V 3 bases and J 3 bases, with 7 bases left between them. CDR1 is SGDLS and CDR2 is YYNGEE in the germline V gene. CDR3 sequence: CASSEAGYNEQFF. The CDR3 DNA reads TGTGCCAGCAGCGAGGCGGGCTACAATGAGCAGTTCTTC.

The chain employs TRBV25-1 and TRBJ2-2, with D tentatively TRBD2 (7 bases). Trimming stripped 8 bases from V and 6 bases from J, with 25 bases between. This CDR3 comprises 17 residues. Germline CDR1 is MGHDK and CDR2 is SYGVNS. This chain's CDR3 is CASEGGGGGTRPGELFF. The CDR3 nucleotides read TGTGCCAGCGAAGGTGGTGGGGGGGGCACTCGCCCCGGGGAGCTGTTTTTT.

The chain is built from TRBV19 and TRBJ1-1; D is possibly TRBD1 (5 bases). CDR1 LNHDA and CDR2 SQIVND come from the germline V gene (reference sequence). Trimming pared 1 base from V and 6 bases from J, leaving 18 bases between. This CDR3 has 16 amino acids. The CDR3 DNA sequence: TGTGCCAGTAGTATAGGGGGGAGAGCTATGGGCGCTGAAGCTTTCTTT. Amino acid sequence: CASSIGGRAMGAEAFF.

The chain uses TRBV9 and TRBJ2-7, with no clear D. Per germline, CDR1 SGDLS and CDR2 YYNGEE. Between the trimmed V and J ends, which lost 0 bases and 0 bases, there was a span of 10 bases. The CDR3 is 15 residues long. The CDR3 nucleotides are TGTGCCAGCAGCGTAGGCAGCTCCAGCTCCTACGAGCAGTACTTC. Translated: CASSVGSSSSYEQYF.